These 27 T cell receptor beta chains were all obtained from the same sample, sequenced in a study of T cells expressing NK-cell markers. TCRdb reprocessed the 5' RACE reads and stores each CDR3 protein as one record, lacking DNA. With about 300,000 distinct CDR3 sequences in the sample, the ten largest clones hold 4% to 4.5%. The sample taken for sequencing was blood T cells: a sorted CD56 or NKG2C T cell subset, CD4+ or CD8+ T cells, or bulk PBMC T cells (not recorded which). Receptor source: a woman aged 18-70 years in good health.

V is TRBV20-1 and J is TRBJ2-3; absent DNA, TCRdb's TRBD2 call cannot be checked. The germline gives CDR1 DFQATT, CDR2 SNEGSKA (reference sequence). This CDR3 is built from 14 residues. The CDR3 sequence: CSARRGVGRDTQYF.

The genes are TRBV7-8 and TRBJ2-5. The germline V gene has CDR1 SGHVS and CDR2 FQNEAQ. The length of the CDR3 is 14 residues. CDR3 region: CASSRLAGEETQYF.

V is TRBV12-3 or TRBV12-4 and J is TRBJ2-3; TCRdb gives TRBD1 as the D gene, but with no DNA this cannot be confirmed. The CDR3 is 15 residues long. The CDR3 reads CASSPGEGSTDTQYF.

The chain is built from TRBV5-1 and TRBJ1-5. This CDR3 region has 18 residues. CDR1 is SGHRS, CDR2 YFSETQ, per germline. The CDR3: CASRSGTQRPNSNQPQHF.

V is TRBV21-1 and J is TRBJ2-4; the D call from TCRdb, TRBD1, cannot be confirmed without DNA. TRBV21-1 is assigned pseudogene status. The CDR3 consists of 15 residues. The CDR3: CASSKEGGRINIQYF.

The V gene is TRBV20-1, the J gene TRBJ2-1. The CDR3 spans 11 residues. Germline assignment: CDR1 DFQATT and CDR2 SNEGSKA (reference sequence). The CDR3 region is CSAKYSEQQFF.

The V and J genes are TRBV3-1 and TRBJ1-5; the D gene TCRdb calls, TRBD1, cannot be checked with no DNA. The CDR3 totals 14 residues. The germline CDR1 and CDR2 sequences are LGHDT and YNNKEL (reference sequence). The CDR3 here is CASSPGQGQQPQHF.

The CDR3 protein is CASTWGRKETQYF. The chain recombines TRBV28 with TRBJ2-5; TCRdb gives TRBD1 as the D gene, but with no DNA this cannot be confirmed. Looked up from germline, CDR1 is MDHEN and CDR2 is SYDVKM. The CDR3 is made up of 13 amino acids.

The rearrangement links TRBV4-3 to TRBJ2-1; TCRdb's D call of TRBD2 is untestable without DNA. CDR3 size: 14 residues. The germline V gene has CDR1 LGHNA and CDR2 YSLEER. CDR3 amino acids: CASSQGREYNEQFF.

J is TRBJ2-3 and V is TRBV6-1; checking the TCRdb D call of TRBD1 is not possible without DNA. This CDR3 has 14 residues. Germline-derived CDR1 and CDR2 are MNHNS and SASEGT. The CDR3 protein is CASSQGGSTDTQYF.

The gene calls are TRBV5-4 and TRBJ1-1; TCRdb names TRBD1, which stays unverified in the absence of DNA. This CDR3 comprises 11 residues. Per germline, CDR1 SGHNT and CDR2 YYREEE (reference sequence). The CDR3 reads CASSKDREAFF.

This rearrangement joins TRBV6-2 or TRBV6-3 to TRBJ2-7; TCRdb gives TRBD1 as the D gene, but with no DNA this cannot be confirmed. The CDR3 runs 17 residues. In germline, CDR1 is MNHEY, CDR2 SVGEGT. Here the CDR3 reads CASSRKPHRISSYEQYF.

The chain combines TRBV7-2 with TRBJ2-2; TCRdb's assignment of TRBD1 cannot be checked, as there is no DNA. The CDR3 contains 17 residues. Germline V CDR1 and CDR2: SGHTA, FQGNSA. This chain's CDR3 is CASSLNRDRANTGELFF. The full variable domain, its missing parts supplied by reference TRBV7-2 and TRBJ2-2, is GAGVSQSPSNKVTEKGKDVELRCDPISGHTALYWYRQSLGQGLEFLIYFQGNSAPDKSGLPSDRFSAERTGGSVSTLTIQRTQQEDSAVYLCASSLNRDRANTGELFFGEGSRLTVL.

CDR3 sequence reads: CASSQGLAGGYEQYF. The chain combines TRBV4-2 with TRBJ2-7; TCRdb's D call of TRBD2 is untestable without DNA. This CDR3 has 15 amino acids. Germline-derived CDR1 and CDR2 are LGHNA and YNFKEQ.

This chain links TRBV20-1 with TRBJ2-3; TCRdb selects TRBD1, and the lack of DNA leaves this call unchecked. Germline V gene lookup returns CDR1 DFQATT and CDR2 SNEGSKA (reference sequence). This CDR3 has 14 residues. This chain's CDR3 is CSARVPGRTDTQYF.

V usage is TRBV3-1 and J usage is TRBJ1-4; TCRdb's assignment of TRBD1 cannot be checked, as there is no DNA. In germline, CDR1 is LGHDT, CDR2 YNNKEL (reference sequence). The CDR3 runs 16 residues. CDR3 region: CASSQDPGAGNEKLFF.

This chain connects TRBV18 to TRBJ2-1; the TCRdb call, TRBD2, lacks DNA for checking. Germline-derived CDR1 and CDR2 are KGHSH and LQKENI. The CDR3 length is 18 residues. This chain's CDR3 is CASSRTSGRGSSYNEQFF. The full variable domain, with the rest looked up from reference TRBV18 and TRBJ2-1, is NAGVMQNPRHLVRRRGQEARLRCSPMKGHSHVYWYRQLPEEGLKFMVYLQKENIIDESGMPKERFSAEFPKEGPSILRIQQVVRGDSAAYFCASSRTSGRGSSYNEQFFGPGTRLTVL.

V usage is TRBV10-3 and J usage is TRBJ1-5. Germline V gene data show CDR1 as ENHRY and CDR2 as SYGVKD. The CDR3 sequence is 14 residues long. CDR3 protein: CAIREDTSNQPQHF.

The V call is TRBV29-1, the J call TRBJ2-1; TCRdb proposes TRBD1, but this gene call is untestable without DNA. This CDR3 is built from 14 residues. Germline V lookup: CDR1 SQVTM, CDR2 ANQGSEA. The CDR3 is CSVCAGDSYNEQFF.

V is TRBV7-9 and J is TRBJ1-3. Germline V gives CDR1 SEHNR, CDR2 FQNEAQ (reference sequence). The CDR3 has 14 amino acids. The CDR3 sequence is CASSPTTAGNTIYF.

The rearrangement uses TRBV27 and TRBJ2-3. There are 14 residues in the CDR3. The germline gives CDR1 MNHEY, CDR2 SMNVEV (reference sequence). The CDR3 protein is CASSPMTYTDTQYF.

The chain links TRBV12-3 or TRBV12-4 to TRBJ1-1; lacking DNA, the TRBD1 call made by TCRdb goes unchecked. The CDR3 is 17 amino acids. The CDR3: CASSFSEGVSMNTEAFF.

The chain recombines TRBV12-3 or TRBV12-4 with TRBJ1-5; TCRdb outputs TRBD1, but without DNA this stays unchecked. The CDR3 loop spans 17 amino acids. The chain's CDR3 is CASTAETGGWSNQPQHF.

The chain employs TRBV3-1 and TRBJ2-3; TCRdb's D call of TRBD2 is untestable without DNA. CDR1 is LGHDT, CDR2 YNNKEL, per germline (reference sequence). CDR3 length: 16 amino acids. CDR3 loop: CASSPLGTSGTDTQYF.

The CDR3 protein is CASSLSPGVTNEKLFF. This chain uses TRBV11-2 with TRBJ1-4; TCRdb's D call, TRBD1, is unchecked because there is no DNA. The CDR3 is made up of 16 amino acids. CDR1 and CDR2 (germline): SGHAT, FQNNGV.

The chain employs TRBV20-1 and TRBJ1-1; TCRdb proposes TRBD1, but this gene call is untestable without DNA. The length of the CDR3 is 11 residues. Germline CDR1 reads DFQATT; CDR2 reads SNEGSKA (reference sequence). The CDR3 here is CSAYRVTEAFF.

This rearrangement joins TRBV20-1 to TRBJ1-6; the TRBD1 assignment by TCRdb is unverifiable without DNA. The CDR3 contains 15 residues. The germline V gene has CDR1 DFQATT and CDR2 SNEGSKA (reference sequence). Here the CDR3 reads CSAREQSSYNSPLHF.